This T cell receptor (beta chain) is from a study of blood T cell repertoires in COVID-19. About the research overall: PBMCs, B-cell-depleted T cells, or T cells provided the cDNA or gDNA that made up the material.

Germline V gene data show CDR1 as MDHEN and CDR2 as SYDVKM. J gave up 1 base and V 6 bases, and 15 bases lay outside the gene matches. This CDR3 has 18 residues. Repertoires were generated with immunoSEQ multiplex PCR, while TCRdb's copy carries only in-frame clones and drops some. Counted here are about 170,000 clones, 70% to 90% occurring once; the ten biggest clones make up just over 2.5%. The V gene is TRBV28, the J gene TRBJ1-1, with TRBD1 matching over 9 bases. The receptor's source is a woman older than 75 with COVID-19, enrolled during active disease. Material: peripheral blood. CDR3 nucleotide sequence: TGTGCCAGCAGGACCATCGACAGGGGGGTATGGGGGAACACTGAAGCTTTCTTT. Translating it yields CASRTIDRGVWGNTEAFF.